This T cell receptor beta chain was found in a study of blood T cell repertoires in COVID-19. Study at large: The United States, Italy and Spain supplied acute and convalescent COVID-19 samples. Nucleic acid was either cDNA or gDNA, and it came from T cells, B-cell-depleted T cells, or PBMCs.

Trimming removed 4 bases from V and 3 bases from J; junction bases left unmatched: 7. The CDR3 runs to 15 residues. Germline CDR1 and CDR2: SGHVS and FQNEAQ. The assay was immunoSEQ multiplex PCR, and TCRdb's table has in-frame clones only and misses some. The repertoire holds roughly 140,000 clones, with about nine tenths as singletons. This TCR came from a man between 60 and 70 years old who had recovered from COVID-19. Specimen: PBMCs or T cells enriched from blood (not recorded which). The rearrangement joins TRBV7-8 to TRBJ2-7; 9 positions match TRBD1. This CDR3 is CASSSSGTGHYEQYF. The CDR3 DNA follows: TGTGCCAGCAGCTCATCCGGGACAGGGCACTACGAGCAGTACTTC.